These 16 T cell receptor beta chains were sequenced from one sample in a study of shared clonotypes between healthy human individuals (dated by TCRdb to about 2020). To prepare the library, the immunoSEQ multiplex PCR assay was applied. TCRdb holds this immuneACCESS table with in-frame rearrangements only. Some clones are missing; in checked studies, unresolved V genes explain under half, and the rest has no known cause. The sample table holds over a million clones, of which more than 75% were seen once. Of the sample, around 0.61% falls within the top ten clones. The sample taken for sequencing was memory CD4+ T cells from PBMCs. Explained via the paper, the cell subset or site label denotes: CD45RA-negative fraction. The receptors shown here come from a man aged 18 to 29 in good health. Some clones in this sample may be carry-over from other donors' samples.

The V gene is TRBV18, the J gene TRBJ2-7; D might be TRBD2 (5 bases). V was clipped by 1 base and J by 8 bases, with 15 bases between them. This CDR3 has 14 amino acids. Germline V gives CDR1 KGHSH, CDR2 LQKENI. CDR3 in amino acids: CASSPLNEAGQQYF. CDR3 nucleotide sequence: TGTGCCAGCTCACCACTCAACGAGGCGGGTCAGCAGTACTTC.

This clone came up a few times. The rearrangement links TRBV10-2 to TRBJ2-5; tentatively, D is TRBD1 (6 bases). From germline, CDR1 is WSHSY and CDR2 SAAADI. V lost 6 bases and J lost 4, with 9 bases in between. The CDR3 runs 12 residues. The DNA for the CDR3 is TGCGCCAGCAGGAAACAGGGAGAGACCCAGTACTTC. It translates to CASRKQGETQYF.

On this clone: The sample holds other DNA sequences that translate to the same CDR3. V is TRBV6-1 and J is TRBJ1-1; D not certain. V was trimmed by 4 bases and J by 0 bases, leaving 6 bases between them. This CDR3 has 13 amino acids. Germline values: CDR1 MNHNS, CDR2 SASEGT. The CDR3 sequence is CASSGVVNTEAFF. For the CDR3, the DNA is TGTGCCAGCAGTGGGGTGGTGAACACTGAAGCTTTCTTT.

This clone was detected a few times. This chain uses TRBV2 with TRBJ2-1, with TRBD2 identical over 7 bases. The germline V gene has CDR1 SNHLY and CDR2 FYNNEI. The V segment lost 4 bases and the J segment 3 bases; nucleotides outside the gene matches: 3. The CDR3 is made up of 14 amino acids. The CDR3 reads CASSAERDYNEQFF. CDR3 sequence (DNA): TGTGCCAGCAGTGCGGAGCGGGACTACAATGAGCAGTTCTTC. The full variable domain, in which reference TRBV2 and TRBJ2-1 provide the parts outside the CDR3, is EPEVTQTPSHQVTQMGQEVILRCVPISNHLYFYWYRQILGQKVEFLVSFYNNEISEKSEIFDDQFSVERPDGSNFTLKIRSTKLEDSAMYFCASSAERDYNEQFFGPGTRLTVL.

For the CDR3, the DNA is TGTGCCAGCAGTCCTACTAGCGGGAGTTTCGGGGAGCTGTTTTTT. The encoded protein is CASSPTSGSFGELFF. This chain joins TRBV2 and TRBJ2-2; 11 bases match TRBD2. CDR1 is SNHLY and CDR2 is FYNNEI in the germline V gene. V gave up 5 bases and J gave up 7 bases; unmatched junction bases: 6. The CDR3 length is 15 residues.

The genes are TRBV18 and TRBJ2-3; D might be TRBD1 (6 bases). Germline V gene lookup returns CDR1 KGHSH and CDR2 LQKENI. The CDR3 has 14 residues. V lost 0 bases and J 6 bases, leaving 10 bases between the germline ends. The CDR3 nucleotides read TGTGCCAGCTCACCACCGGGGGCTAGCGATACGCAGTATTTT. This gives the protein CASSPPGASDTQYF.

The chain is built from TRBV4-1 and TRBJ2-3, with TRBD2 as a possible D gene (5 bases). This CDR3 contains 18 residues. Germline CDR1 and CDR2: MGHRA and YSYEKL. V was shortened by 1 base and J by 0 bases, with 17 bases between the two germline ends. The CDR3 spells CASSQALRRKDSTDTQYF. The DNA of the CDR3 is TGCGCCAGCAGCCAAGCCCTCCGGAGGAAGGATAGCACAGATACGCAGTATTTT.

J is TRBJ2-5 and V is TRBV6-6, with a tentative D call TRBD1 (6 bases). The germline V gene encodes CDR1 MNHNY and CDR2 SVGAGI (reference sequence). The length of the CDR3 is 14 residues. V was trimmed by 2 bases and J by 5 bases, leaving 12 bases between them. CDR3 in DNA: TGTGCCAGCAGTTACCCCGCACAGGGCGAGACCCAGTACTTC. Protein sequence: CASSYPAQGETQYF.

This clone was seen a few times. J is TRBJ2-2 and V is TRBV5-1; D ambiguous. The CDR3 spans 14 residues. CDR1 and CDR2 from the germline V gene are SGHRS and YFSETQ. V lost 0 bases to trimming and J lost 6 bases, with 9 bases between them. The CDR3, as DNA: TGCGCCAGCAGCTTGGGGCAGGTGGCCGGGGAGCTGTTTTTT. This gives the protein CASSLGQVAGELFF.

This clone was seen only once. This chain connects TRBV28 to TRBJ2-3; the D gene could be TRBD1 or TRBD2 (5 bases each). Trimming removed 3 bases from V and 1 base from J, with 14 bases in between. CDR3 size: 16 residues. Germline assignment: CDR1 MDHEN and CDR2 SYDVKM. CDR3 sequence: CASSFQGSAGTDTQYF. The DNA for the CDR3 is TGTGCCAGCAGTTTCCAGGGTAGCGCGGGCACAGATACGCAGTATTTT.

The gene calls are TRBV4-1 and TRBJ1-2; D is perhaps TRBD1 (6 bases). The V and J ends lost 1 base and 5 bases respectively, with 11 bases between them. The length of the CDR3 is 14 residues. The germline CDR1 and CDR2 sequences are MGHRA and YSYEKL. The CDR3 bases are TGCGCCAGCAGCCAAGCTATCAGGGGATATGGCTACACCTTC. Translated, it gives CASSQAIRGYGYTF.

This clone was counted ten times or more. The chain has TRBV19 and TRBJ2-7; D gene unclear. This CDR3 is 15 amino acids long. V was cut by 1 base and J by 5 bases, with 15 bases left in between. CDR1 is LNHDA, CDR2 SQIVND, per germline (reference sequence). CDR3 nucleotides: TGTGCCAGTAGTATAGGGTTGGTGGGATCTAACGAGCAGTACTTC. Translating gives CASSIGLVGSNEQYF.

This clone came up a few times. A junction boundary mismatches the germline segment, possibly from a read error. This sequence joins TRBV11-2 and TRBJ2-7; 8 positions agree with TRBD2. CDR3 size: 12 residues. Germline V lookup: CDR1 SGHAT, CDR2 FQNNGV. DNA of the CDR3: TGTGCCAGCAGCTTAGATAGCGGGACCCCCCACTTC. This encodes CASSLDSGTPHF. Looking up the rest from reference TRBV11-2 and TRBJ2-7 gives the full variable domain: EAGVAQSPRYKIIEKRQSVAFWCNPISGHATLYWYQQILGQGPKLLIQFQNNGVVDDSQLPKDRFSAERLKGVDSTLKIQPAKLEDSAVYLCASSLDSGTPHFGPGTRLTVT.

The chain couples TRBV6-1 to TRBJ2-7; perhaps D is TRBD1 or TRBD2 (6 bases each). From germline, CDR1 is MNHNS and CDR2 SASEGT. Trimming removed 8 bases at V and 7 bases at J, with 12 bases between. The CDR3 covers 11 residues. The CDR3 coding sequence is TGTGCCAGCTGGCAAGGGGGGGAGCAGTACTTC. This sequence encodes CASWQGGEQYF.

The V gene is TRBV28, the J gene TRBJ2-6; 9 positions match TRBD1. The V segment lost 3 bases and the J segment 3 bases; nucleotides outside the gene matches: 12. Germline CDR1 is MDHEN and CDR2 is SYDVKM. This CDR3 region has 19 residues. The DNA for the CDR3 is TGTGCCAGCAGTTTGATCTACCGGGACAGGGCTCGTGGGGCCAACGTCCTGACTTTC. Translating gives CASSLIYRDRARGANVLTF.

The V gene is TRBV30, the J gene TRBJ2-5; TRBD1 matches 7 bases. V was pared by 8 bases and J by 5 bases, with 17 bases of the junction left unmatched. Germline V gene lookup returns CDR1 GTSNPN and CDR2 SVGIG (reference sequence). CDR3 length equals 15 residues. CDR3 protein: CAGLLRTGVLETQYF. CDR3 coding DNA: TGTGCCGGACTTTTACGAACAGGGGTTCTGGAGACCCAGTACTTC.